Listed here is a single T cell receptor (beta chain). A few counts support this clone. It lacks a known antigen. No clone much larger than this one lies a single base away; base qualities are absent. The library was prepared using the immunoSEQ multiplex PCR assay. The paper's processing steps were these. To diagnose cytomegalovirus status from the catalog of TCR beta chain sequences, a statistical classification framework was built. Imported from immuneACCESS, the table was reduced by TCRdb to in-frame sequences with V and J called. These copies leave out some clones; in studies compared against another copy, an unresolved V gene accounts for under half, and the cause of the remainder is not known. Clone size and the V and J calls come from that table; the DNA yielded D and trimming. The sample table lists 160,000 or so clones, roughly 84% of them with a count of one. Clones ranked in the top ten supply 9.5% to 13% of the sample.

The data were taken from a study of cytomegalovirus exposure and HLA in healthy donors (dated by TCRdb to the late 2010s). For the study in its entirety: According to a later analysis, the 120 or so validation repertoires were produced on the same platform as the 666 repertoires of the first cohort. The study aimed to test whether signatures of past pathogen exposure could be identified by cataloging public T cell receptors. Besides the first cohort of more than 650 subjects, a separate validation cohort made up of 120 different subjects was used. To predict cytomegalovirus infection status, the study brought together high-throughput TCR immunosequencing, statistical association of individual TCRs with disease status, and machine learning.

Separate from the approximately 700-subject first cohort, the validation cohort of roughly 110 subjects was the group to which the donors belonged. Study-wide findings and limitations: While some public TCRs were present in many individuals, most TCR sequences turned up only very rarely across donors. The authors suggested that the approach could potentially be extended to other disease states and immunological phenotypes. A later analysis lacked HLA typing for the validation cohort, so it scored co-occurrence in that cohort across all 110 or so repertoires. In the study, approximately 150 TCR beta chains were listed as associated with cytomegalovirus. In vitro tests confirmed that a few of the cytomegalovirus-associated TCR beta chains recognize cytomegalovirus antigens. Subsequent analysis determined that TCRs grouped into clusters in the first cohort also showed a tendency toward co-occurrence across the 120 or so validation repertoires, and approximately 93% of cluster scores exceeded 0. Cytomegalovirus status was reported to be diagnosed by the classifier with high specificity and sensitivity in both the original and validation cohorts.

CDR1 and CDR2, per the germline V gene, are SGHTA and FQGNSA. From the cysteine through the phenylalanine, the CDR3 covers 14 amino acids. The retained sequence is limited to the CDR3, 42 bases, with the frame set at the first base. Trimming costs V 3 bases and J 5 bases, and their ends lie 8 bases apart. The receptor comes from a man aged 30 to 45 in good health and CMV-seropositive. Sequenced material: PBMCs. Here the chain combines TRBV7-2 and TRBJ1-6, with no D gene named confidently. The CDR3 is CASSFYLNNSPLHF. The DNA is as follows: TGTGCCAGCAGCTTCTACCTGAATAATTCACCCCTCCACTTT.